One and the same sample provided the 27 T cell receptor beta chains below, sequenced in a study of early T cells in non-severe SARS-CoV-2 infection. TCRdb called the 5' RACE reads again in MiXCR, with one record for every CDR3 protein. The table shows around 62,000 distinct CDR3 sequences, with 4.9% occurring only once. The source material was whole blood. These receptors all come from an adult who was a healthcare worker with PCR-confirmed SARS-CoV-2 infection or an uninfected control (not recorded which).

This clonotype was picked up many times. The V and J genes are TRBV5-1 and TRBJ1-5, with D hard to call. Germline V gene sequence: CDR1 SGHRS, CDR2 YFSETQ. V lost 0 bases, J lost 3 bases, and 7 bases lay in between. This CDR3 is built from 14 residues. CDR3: CASSLDFFNQPQHF. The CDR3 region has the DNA TGCGCCAGCAGCTTGGACTTCTTCAATCAGCCCCAGCATTTT. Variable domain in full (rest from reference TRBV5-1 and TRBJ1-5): KAGVTQTPRYLIKTRGQQVTLSCSPISGHRSVSWYQQTPGQGLQFLFEYFSETQRNKGNFPGRFSGRQFSNSRSEMNVSTLELGDSALYLCASSLDFFNQPQHFGDGTRLSIL.

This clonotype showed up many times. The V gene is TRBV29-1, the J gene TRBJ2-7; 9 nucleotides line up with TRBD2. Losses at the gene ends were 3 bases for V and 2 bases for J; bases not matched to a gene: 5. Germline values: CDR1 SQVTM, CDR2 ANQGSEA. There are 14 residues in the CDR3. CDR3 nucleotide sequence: TGCAGCGTTGAGATAGCGGGAGCTCCCTACGAGCAGTACTTC. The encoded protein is CSVEIAGAPYEQYF.

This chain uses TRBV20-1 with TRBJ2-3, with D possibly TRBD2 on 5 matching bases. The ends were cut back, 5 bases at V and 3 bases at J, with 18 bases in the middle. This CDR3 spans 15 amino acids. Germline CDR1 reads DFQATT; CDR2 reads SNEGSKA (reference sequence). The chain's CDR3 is CSACDSETGTDTQYF. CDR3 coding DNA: TGCAGTGCTTGTGATAGCGAGACGGGTACAGATACGCAGTATTTT.

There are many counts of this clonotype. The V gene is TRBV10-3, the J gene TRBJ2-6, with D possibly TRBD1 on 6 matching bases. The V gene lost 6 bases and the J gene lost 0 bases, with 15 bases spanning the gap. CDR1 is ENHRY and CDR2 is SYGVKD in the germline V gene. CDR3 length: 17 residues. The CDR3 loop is CAISDRPSSSGANVLTF. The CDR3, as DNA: TGTGCCATCAGCGACAGGCCCTCGAGCTCTGGGGCCAACGTCCTGACTTTC.

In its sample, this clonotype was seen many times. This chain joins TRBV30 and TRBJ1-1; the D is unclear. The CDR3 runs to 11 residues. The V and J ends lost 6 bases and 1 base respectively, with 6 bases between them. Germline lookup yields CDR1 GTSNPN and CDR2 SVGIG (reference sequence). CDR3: CACERNTEAFF. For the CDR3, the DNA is TGTGCCTGTGAACGGAACACTGAAGCTTTCTTT. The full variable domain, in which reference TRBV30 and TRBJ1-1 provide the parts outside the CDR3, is SQTIHQWPATLVQPVGSPLSLECTVEGTSNPNLYWYRQAAGRGLQLLFYSVGIGQISSEVPQNLSASRPQDRQFILSSKKLLLSDSGFYLCACERNTEAFFGQGTRLTVV.

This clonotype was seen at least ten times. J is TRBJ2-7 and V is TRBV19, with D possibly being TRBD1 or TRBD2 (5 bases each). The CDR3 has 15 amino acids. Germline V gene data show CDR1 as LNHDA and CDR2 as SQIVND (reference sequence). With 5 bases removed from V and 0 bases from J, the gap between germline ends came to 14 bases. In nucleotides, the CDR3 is TGTGCCAGTAGTTATTCCGGGGCGTCCTCCTACGAGCAGTACTTC. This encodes CASSYSGASSYEQYF.

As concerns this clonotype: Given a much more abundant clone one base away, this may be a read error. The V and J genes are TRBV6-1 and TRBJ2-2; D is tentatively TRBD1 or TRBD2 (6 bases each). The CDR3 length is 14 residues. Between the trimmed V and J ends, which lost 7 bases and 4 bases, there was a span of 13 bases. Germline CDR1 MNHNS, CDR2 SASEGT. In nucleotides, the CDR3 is TGTGCCAGCAATGGGGGGCGGTCCACCGGGGAGCTGTTTTTT. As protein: CASNGGRSTGELFF.

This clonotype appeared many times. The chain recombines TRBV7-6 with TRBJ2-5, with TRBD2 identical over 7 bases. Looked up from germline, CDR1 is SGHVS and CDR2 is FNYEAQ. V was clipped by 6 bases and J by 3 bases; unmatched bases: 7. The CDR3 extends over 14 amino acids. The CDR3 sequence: CASRPGTIEETQYF. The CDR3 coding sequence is TGTGCCAGCAGGCCCGGGACTATTGAAGAGACCCAGTACTTC.

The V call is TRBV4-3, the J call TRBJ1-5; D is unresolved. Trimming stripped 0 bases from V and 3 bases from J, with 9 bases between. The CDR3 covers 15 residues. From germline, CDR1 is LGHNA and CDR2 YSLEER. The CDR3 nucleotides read TGCGCCAGCAGCCAAGATTGGCCTGCCAATCAGCCCCAGCATTTT. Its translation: CASSQDWPANQPQHF.

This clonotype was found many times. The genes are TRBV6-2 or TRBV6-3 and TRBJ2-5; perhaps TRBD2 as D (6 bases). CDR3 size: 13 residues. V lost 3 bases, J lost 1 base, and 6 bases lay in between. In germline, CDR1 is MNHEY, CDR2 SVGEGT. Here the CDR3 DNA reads TGTGCCAGCAGTTATAGCGGCCAAGAGACCCAGTACTTC. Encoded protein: CASSYSGQETQYF.

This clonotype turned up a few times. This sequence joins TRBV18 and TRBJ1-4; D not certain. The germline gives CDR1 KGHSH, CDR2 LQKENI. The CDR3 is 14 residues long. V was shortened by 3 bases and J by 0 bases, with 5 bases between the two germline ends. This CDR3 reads CASSPSATNEKLFF. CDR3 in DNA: TGTGCCAGCTCACCCAGCGCAACTAATGAAAAACTGTTTTTT.

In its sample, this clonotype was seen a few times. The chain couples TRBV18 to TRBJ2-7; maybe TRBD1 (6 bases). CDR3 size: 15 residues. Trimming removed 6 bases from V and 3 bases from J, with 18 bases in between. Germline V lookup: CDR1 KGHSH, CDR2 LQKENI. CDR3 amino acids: CASSEGQPEIYEQYF. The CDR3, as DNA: TGTGCCAGCTCCGAAGGACAGCCGGAAATCTACGAGCAGTACTTC.

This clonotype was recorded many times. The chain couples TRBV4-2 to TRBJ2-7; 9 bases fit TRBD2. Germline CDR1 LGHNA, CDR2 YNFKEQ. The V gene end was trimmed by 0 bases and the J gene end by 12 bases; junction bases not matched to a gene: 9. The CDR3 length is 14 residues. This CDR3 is CASSQESVAGVGYF. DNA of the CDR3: TGTGCCAGCAGCCAAGAGTCGGTAGCGGGAGTTGGGTACTTC.

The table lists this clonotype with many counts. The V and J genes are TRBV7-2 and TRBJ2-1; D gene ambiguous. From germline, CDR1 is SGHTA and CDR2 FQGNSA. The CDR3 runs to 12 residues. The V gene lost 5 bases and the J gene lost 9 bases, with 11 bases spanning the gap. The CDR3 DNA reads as TGTGCCAGCAGCCCCCTTATCGGTGAGCAGTTCTTC. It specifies CASSPLIGEQFF.

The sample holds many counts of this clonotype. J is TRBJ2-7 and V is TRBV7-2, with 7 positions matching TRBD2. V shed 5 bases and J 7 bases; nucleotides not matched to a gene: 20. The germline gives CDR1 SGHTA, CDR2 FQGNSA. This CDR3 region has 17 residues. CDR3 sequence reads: CASSPYYGTPLREEQYF. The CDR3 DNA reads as TGTGCCAGCAGCCCATATTACGGGACTCCCCTGCGGGAGGAGCAGTACTTC.

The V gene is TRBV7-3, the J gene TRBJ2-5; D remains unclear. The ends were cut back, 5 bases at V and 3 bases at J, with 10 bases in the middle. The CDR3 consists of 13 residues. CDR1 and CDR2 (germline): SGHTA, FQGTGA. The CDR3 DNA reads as TGTGCCAGCAGCAGTGGGCCTGAAGAGACCCAGTACTTC. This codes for CASSSGPEETQYF.

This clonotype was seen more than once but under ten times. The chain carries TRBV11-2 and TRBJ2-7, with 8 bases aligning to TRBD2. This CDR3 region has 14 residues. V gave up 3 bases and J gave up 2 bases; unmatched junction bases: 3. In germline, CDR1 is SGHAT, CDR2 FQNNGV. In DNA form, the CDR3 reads TGTGCCAGCAGCTTCGGGAGGGGACCCTACGAGCAGTACTTC. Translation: CASSFGRGPYEQYF.

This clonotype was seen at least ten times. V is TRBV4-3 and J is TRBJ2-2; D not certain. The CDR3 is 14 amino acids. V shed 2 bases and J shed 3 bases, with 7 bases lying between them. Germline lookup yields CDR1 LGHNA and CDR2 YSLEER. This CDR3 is CASSQRGYTGELFF. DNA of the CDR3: TGCGCCAGCAGCCAACGAGGCTACACCGGGGAGCTGTTTTTT.

The CDR3 region has the DNA TGTGCCTGGGGCGAGGGCCGGGACAGAGCAATGGCTAATGAAAAACTGTTTTTT. Translated, it gives CAWGEGRDRAMANEKLFF. The chain couples TRBV30 to TRBJ1-4, with TRBD1 matching 7 bases. The CDR3 runs to 18 residues. With 5 bases clipped from V and 3 bases from J, the junction kept 18 bases outside the gene matches. The germline V gene has CDR1 GTSNPN and CDR2 SVGIG (reference sequence).

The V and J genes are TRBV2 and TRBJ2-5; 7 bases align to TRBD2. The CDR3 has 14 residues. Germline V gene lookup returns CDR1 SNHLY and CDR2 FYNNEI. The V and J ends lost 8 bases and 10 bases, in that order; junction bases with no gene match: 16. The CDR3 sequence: CASADAGLREGQYF. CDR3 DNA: TGTGCCAGCGCCGACGCGGGTTTGAGGGAGGGCCAGTACTTC.

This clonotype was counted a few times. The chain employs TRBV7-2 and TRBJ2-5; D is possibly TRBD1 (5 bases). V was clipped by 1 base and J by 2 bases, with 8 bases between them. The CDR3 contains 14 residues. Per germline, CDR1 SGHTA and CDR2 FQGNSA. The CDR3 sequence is CASSLEHRQETQYF. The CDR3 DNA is TGTGCCAGCAGCTTAGAACACAGGCAAGAGACCCAGTACTTC.

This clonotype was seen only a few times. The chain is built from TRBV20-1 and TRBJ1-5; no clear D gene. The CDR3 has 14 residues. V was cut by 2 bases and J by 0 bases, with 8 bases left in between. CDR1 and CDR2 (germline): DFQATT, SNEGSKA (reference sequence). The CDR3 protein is CSARSVISNQPQHF. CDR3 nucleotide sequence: TGCAGTGCTAGATCGGTTATTAGCAATCAGCCCCAGCATTTT.

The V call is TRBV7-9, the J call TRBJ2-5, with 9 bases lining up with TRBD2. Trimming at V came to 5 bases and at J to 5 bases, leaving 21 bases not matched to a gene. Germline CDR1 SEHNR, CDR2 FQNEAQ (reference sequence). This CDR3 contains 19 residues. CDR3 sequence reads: CASSLPIGGSGSFTETQYF. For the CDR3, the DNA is TGTGCCAGCAGCCTCCCCATTGGGGGTAGCGGGAGTTTTACGGAGACCCAGTACTTC.

CDR3 DNA sequence: TGTGCCAGCACAACCTCGGGCCGTCTCCTGGCTTTCTTT. This gives the protein CASTTSGRLLAFF. This chain uses TRBV11-2 with TRBJ1-1; no firm D call. This CDR3 contains 13 residues. With 7 bases removed from V and 11 bases from J, the gap between germline ends came to 20 bases. Germline CDR1 SGHAT, CDR2 FQNNGV.

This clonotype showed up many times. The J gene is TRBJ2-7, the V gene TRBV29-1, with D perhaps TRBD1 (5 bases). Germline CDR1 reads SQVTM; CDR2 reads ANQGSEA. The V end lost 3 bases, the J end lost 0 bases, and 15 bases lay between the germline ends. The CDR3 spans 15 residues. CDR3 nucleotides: TGCAGCGTTGAGCTGACAGACCGAAGCTCCTACGAGCAGTACTTC. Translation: CSVELTDRSSYEQYF.

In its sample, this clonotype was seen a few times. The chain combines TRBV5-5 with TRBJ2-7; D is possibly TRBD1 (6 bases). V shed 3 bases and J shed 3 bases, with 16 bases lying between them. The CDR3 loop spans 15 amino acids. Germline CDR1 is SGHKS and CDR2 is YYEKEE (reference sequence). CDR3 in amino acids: CASSYSDRKDYEQYF. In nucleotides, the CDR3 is TGTGCCAGCAGCTATAGCGACAGGAAGGACTACGAGCAGTACTTC.

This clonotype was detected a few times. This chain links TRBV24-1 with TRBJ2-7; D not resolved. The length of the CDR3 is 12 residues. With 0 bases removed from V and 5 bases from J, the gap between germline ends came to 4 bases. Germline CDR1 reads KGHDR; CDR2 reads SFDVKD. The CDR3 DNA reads TGTGCCACCAGTGATTTGTTCGACGAGCAGTACTTC. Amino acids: CATSDLFDEQYF.